This T cell receptor (beta chain) was profiled in a study of cytomegalovirus exposure and HLA in healthy donors. The PCR contained 60 Vbeta and 13 Jbeta primers. TCRdb keeps only in-frame clones here, not all; method: immunoSEQ multiplex PCR. The sample records roughly 140,000 clones, about 80% being singletons. Notes on this clone: The target antigen is unknown.

Germline CDR1 LNHDA, CDR2 SQIVND (reference sequence). V lost 2 bases and J 1 base, leaving 14 bases between the germline ends. The CDR3 runs to 16 residues. Study outcomes and limitations: A later analysis, which compared TCR beta chains of equal frequency, found the HLA-associated ones more clonally expanded.

The receptor's source is a man aged 40-55 years in good health and CMV-seropositive. The chain employs TRBV19 and TRBJ1-1, with a weak D call TRBD1 (5 bases). Sequencing input: PBMCs. This CDR3 is CASSIRGRDRNTEAFF. In nucleotides, the CDR3 is TGTGCCAGTAGTATAAGGGGCAGGGATAGGAACACTGAAGCTTTCTTT. The whole variable domain, filled in from reference TRBV19 and TRBJ1-1, reads DGGITQSPKYLFRKEGQNVTLSCEQNLNHDAMYWYRQDPGQGLRLIYYSQIVNDFQKGDIAEGYSVSREKKESFPLTVTSAQKNPTAFYLCASSIRGRDRNTEAFFGQGTRLTVV.